Reported below is one T cell receptor (beta chain). Its specificity is not known. Donors comprised healthy HIV-negative adults lacking recent acute infections or vaccinations. This entry belongs to a study of shared clonotypes between healthy human individuals. General study points: The diversity represented, both genetic and in exposure history, was limited by few donors. Larger estimated richness was generally recorded for naive subsets relative to memory subsets.

For sorted subsets, about 190 ng DNA per replicate equaled 30,000 or so T cell genomes. The method was immunoSEQ multiplex PCR; TCRdb's version includes in-frame clones alone and lacks a portion of them. This table has approximately 2.5 million clones, about 92% appearing once. V was clipped by 6 bases and J by 2 bases; unmatched bases: 0. The germline V gene encodes CDR1 MGHDK and CDR2 SYGVNS. The CDR3 is 13 amino acids. The sequence came from a man between 18 and 29 years old in good health. This rearrangement joins TRBV25-1 to TRBJ2-7, with 11 bases matching TRBD2. Sequencing was carried out using naive CD4+ T cells sorted from blood. Subset described: CD45RA+ positively selected. The CDR3 region has the DNA TGTGCCAGCAGACTAGCGGGAGCCTACGAGCAGTACTTC. It codes for CASRLAGAYEQYF.